Listed below are T cell receptor beta chains from one sample, sequenced in a study of blood T cell repertoires in COVID-19. Assay: immunoSEQ multiplex PCR; the TCRdb copy retains only in-frame clones and omits some. This sample has some 120,000 clones, with approximately 84% found just once. Sequenced material: peripheral blood. The receptors were sampled from a woman aged 45-65 years who had recovered from COVID-19. The CDR3 runs from the conserved cysteine through the conserved F or W. Each record gives: J gene, V gene, D gene, clone size, CDR3 DNA, CDR3 protein. A D gene is named only where the DNA matches it firmly. The size entry is marked missing in some rows and otherwise reads once, few, many or a size class.

J: TRBJ2-2
V: TRBV9
D: -
size: -
DNA: TGTGCCAGCAGCTTGAGATCCCAACCGAACACCGGGGAGCTGTTTTTT
CDR3: CASSLRSQPNTGELFF

J: TRBJ1-1
V: TRBV30
D: TRBD1
size: -
DNA: TGTGCCTGGAATTCGGGACAGCTTGAAGCTTTCTTT
CDR3: CAWNSGQLEAFF

J: TRBJ2-7
V: TRBV7-3
D: TRBD2
size: -
DNA: TGTGCCAGCAGCTGGGCTGCGGGAGACTACGAGCAGTACTTC
CDR3: CASSWAAGDYEQYF

J: TRBJ2-1
V: TRBV19
D: TRBD2
size: once
DNA: TGTGCCAGTAGTATAGAAATTATATCCGGGACTAGCGCATCCAATGAGCAGTTCTTC
CDR3: CASSIEIISGTSASNEQFF

J: TRBJ2-5
V: TRBV27
D: -
size: -
DNA: TGTGCCAGCAGCCCTCCAGTACAAGAGACCCAGTACTTC
CDR3: CASSPPVQETQYF

J: TRBJ2-5
V: TRBV9
D: TRBD2
size: -
DNA: TGTGCCAGCAGCGTCAACGGACTAGCGCAAGAGACCCAGTACTTC
CDR3: CASSVNGLAQETQYF

J: TRBJ1-1
V: TRBV4-1
D: -
size: -
DNA: TGCGCCAGCAGCCACGATCCCAGCGGACCTTACGGGGCTTTCTTT
CDR3: CASSHDPSGPYGAFF

J: TRBJ2-1
V: TRBV24-1
D: TRBD1
size: -
DNA: TGTGCCACCAGTGATTGGGGACAGGGTACGTTAGGTACAAATGAGCAGTTCTTC
CDR3: CATSDWGQGTLGTNEQFF

J: TRBJ2-7
V: TRBV2
D: -
size: few
DNA: TGTGCCAGCAGTTATTCCCACGAGCAGTACTTC
CDR3: CASSYSHEQYF

J: TRBJ2-1
V: TRBV7-9
D: -
size: few
DNA: TGTGCCAGCAGCTATCCGCTAAACAATGAGCAGTTCTTC
CDR3: CASSYPLNNEQFF

J: TRBJ1-2
V: TRBV6-5
D: -
size: -
DNA: TGTGCCAGTAAGGACAGTTACTTCTATGGCTACACCTTC
CDR3: CASKDSYFYGYTF

J: TRBJ2-3
V: TRBV7-6
D: TRBD2
size: -
DNA: TGTGCCAGCAGCTTAGCTTCTAGCGGGAGGGCCGATAGTACGCAGTATTTT
CDR3: CASSLASSGRADSTQYF

J: TRBJ2-5
V: TRBV11-3
D: TRBD2
size: -
DNA: TGTGCCAGCAGCTTAGTGGGGGGGGAGACCCAGTACTTC
CDR3: CASSLVGGETQYF

J: TRBJ2-7
V: TRBV25-1
D: TRBD2
size: -
DNA: TGTGCCAGCAGTGACTCAACCGGGACTAGCTACGAGCAGTACTTC
CDR3: CASSDSTGTSYEQYF

J: TRBJ2-7
V: TRBV5-6
D: TRBD1
size: -
DNA: TGTGCCAGCAGTTCCTTTAACAGGGGGTACGAGCAGTACTTC
CDR3: CASSSFNRGYEQYF

J: TRBJ1-1
V: TRBV3-1/TRBV3-2
D: -
size: -
DNA: TGTGCCAGCAGCCAAGAGTACCGGGGAACTGAAGCTTTCTTT
CDR3: CASSQEYRGTEAFF

J: TRBJ2-3
V: TRBV12-3/TRBV12-4
D: TRBD2
size: once
DNA: TGTGCCAGCAGTTATAGCGGGAGGCCCGGACAGTATTTT
CDR3: CASSYSGRPGQYF

J: TRBJ1-4
V: TRBV5-1
D: TRBD1
size: few
DNA: TGCGCCCCCAAGCCGGACAGGGAAAGGGAAAAACTGTTTTTT
CDR3: CAPKPDREREKLFF

J: TRBJ2-7
V: TRBV5-4
D: -
size: -
DNA: TGTGCCAGCAGCTTGGACAGAAGCTCCTACGAGCAGTACTTC
CDR3: CASSLDRSSYEQYF

J: TRBJ1-4
V: TRBV6-6
D: TRBD1
size: -
DNA: TGTGCCAGCAGATTGGACAGGGGGAATGAAAAACTGTTTTTT
CDR3: CASRLDRGNEKLFF

J: TRBJ1-4
V: TRBV28
D: -
size: -
DNA: TGTGCCAGCAGTTTATCGGGGGGGCAGAATGAAAAACTGTTTTTT
CDR3: CASSLSGGQNEKLFF

J: TRBJ2-1
V: TRBV12-1
D: -
size: -
DNA: TGTGCCAGCAGCGCCAAATCCGGCGGGACAGACAATGAGCAGTTCTTC
CDR3: CASSAKSGGTDNEQFF

J: TRBJ2-7
V: TRBV5-4
D: TRBD1
size: few
DNA: TGTGCCAGCAGCTTGGGACAGGGGAACGGCGAGCAGTACTTC
CDR3: CASSLGQGNGEQYF

J: TRBJ1-2
V: TRBV13
D: -
size: -
DNA: TGTGCCAGCAGCTTATCGGGGTATGGCTACACCTTC
CDR3: CASSLSGYGYTF

J: TRBJ1-5
V: TRBV2
D: TRBD1
size: once
DNA: TGTGCCAGCAGTCGACAGGGGGCGAGCAATCAGCCCCAGCATTTT
CDR3: CASSRQGASNQPQHF

J: TRBJ2-3
V: TRBV12-3/TRBV12-4
D: -
size: -
DNA: TGTGCCACCACTAAAACCACAGATACGCAGTATTTT
CDR3: CATTKTTDTQYF

J: TRBJ2-7
V: TRBV18
D: TRBD1
size: -
DNA: TGTGCCAGCTCACCCCGGGACAGGGTAGGGGAGCAGTACTTC
CDR3: CASSPRDRVGEQYF

J: TRBJ2-7
V: TRBV5-1
D: -
size: once
DNA: TGCGCCAGCAGCTTGGCCGGGTACTCCTACGAGCAGTACTTC
CDR3: CASSLAGYSYEQYF

J: TRBJ2-5
V: TRBV2
D: TRBD1
size: -
DNA: TGTGCCAGCGGACAGGGGGAGACCCAGTACTTC
CDR3: CASGQGETQYF